This TCR beta chain was recovered during a study of blood T cell repertoires in COVID-19. Study background: In each case, the material was cDNA or gDNA derived from T cells, B-cell-depleted T cells, or PBMCs.

In the authors' methods: Estimation of nucleated cell counts relied on the amplification of reference gene primers. Assay: immunoSEQ multiplex PCR; the TCRdb copy retains only in-frame clones and omits some. From that table come the V and J calls and clone size; the DNA was used to work out D and trimming. The data contain about 120,000 clones, just under 85% of them singletons. The CDR3 is 15 residues long. From germline, CDR1 is LNHDA and CDR2 SQIVND (reference sequence). The J segment lost 4 bases and the V segment lost 7 bases, leaving 10 bases of the junction unmatched. Sequencing was done on a sample of peripheral blood. This TCR was recovered from a man aged 65 to 85 with active or convalescent COVID-19. This rearrangement joins TRBV19 to TRBJ1-5, with 7 bases lining up with TRBD1. The CDR3 DNA reads as TGTGCCAGTATTTCTGACAGGGCCATTAATCAGCCCCAGCATTTT. This codes for CASISDRAINQPQHF.